The rows below give T cell receptor beta chains drawn from one sample of a study of T-cell reconstitution after alpha-beta-depleted transplantation in children. TCRdb itself ran the PCR reads through MiXCR, one entry per CDR3 protein. The sample has approximately 200,000 distinct CDR3 sequences; 13% to 15% are singletons. Sequences were derived from PBMCs from the stem cell graft donor, sampled from the stem cell graft. The receptors originated from a human donor who donated a stem cell graft to a child with acute lymphoblastic leukemia. The CDR3 runs from the conserved cysteine through the conserved F or W. The order of the fields is V gene, D gene, clone size, J gene, CDR3 protein, CDR3 DNA. D genes are given only for firm matches. Part of the rows lack a size; the others show once, few, many or a class for expanded clones.

v_gene: TRBV3-1; d_gene: TRBD1; abundance: many; j_gene: TRBJ2-2; CDR3aa: CASSQGFRTGLNTGELFF; CDR3nt: TGTGCCAGCAGCCAAGGTTTTCGGACAGGACTGAACACCGGGGAGCTGTTTTTT
v_gene: TRBV5-1; d_gene: -; abundance: once; j_gene: TRBJ1-1; CDR3aa: CATRPAFRGLNTEAFF; CDR3nt: TGCGCCACCAGACCGGCCTTTAGGGGATTGAACACTGAAGCTTTCTTT
v_gene: TRBV5-1; d_gene: TRBD2; abundance: many; j_gene: TRBJ2-3; CDR3aa: CASSIGLAGAGDTQYF; CDR3nt: TGCGCCAGCAGCATCGGACTAGCGGGAGCGGGTGATACGCAGTATTTT
v_gene: TRBV5-1; d_gene: TRBD1; abundance: many; j_gene: TRBJ2-7; CDR3aa: CASSLGADRASYEQYF; CDR3nt: TGCGCCAGCAGCTTAGGGGCGGACAGGGCCTCCTACGAGCAGTACTTC
v_gene: TRBV7-8; d_gene: TRBD1; abundance: -; j_gene: TRBJ2-7; CDR3aa: CASSLGDSYYEQYF; CDR3nt: TGTGCCAGCAGCCTGGGGGACAGTTACTACGAGCAGTACTTC
v_gene: TRBV6-5; d_gene: -; abundance: many; j_gene: TRBJ1-2; CDR3aa: CASRLTADYGYTF; CDR3nt: TGTGCCAGCCGACTGACAGCGGACTATGGCTACACCTTC
v_gene: TRBV12-3/TRBV12-4; d_gene: -; abundance: many; j_gene: TRBJ2-2; CDR3aa: CASTFTGELFF; CDR3nt: TGTGCCAGCACTTTCACCGGGGAGCTGTTTTTT
v_gene: TRBV20-1; d_gene: -; abundance: many; j_gene: TRBJ1-4; CDR3aa: CSAREGAANEKLFF; CDR3nt: TGCAGTGCTAGAGAGGGGGCAGCTAATGAAAAACTGTTTTTT
v_gene: TRBV12-3/TRBV12-4; d_gene: -; abundance: many; j_gene: TRBJ2-7; CDR3aa: CASSLSRGEQYF; CDR3nt: TGTGCCAGCAGTCTCTCCAGGGGCGAGCAGTACTTC
v_gene: TRBV5-1; d_gene: -; abundance: many; j_gene: TRBJ2-7; CDR3aa: CASSQGPLYEQYF; CDR3nt: TGCGCCAGCAGCCAGGGGCCCCTCTACGAGCAGTACTTC
v_gene: TRBV9; d_gene: -; abundance: many; j_gene: TRBJ2-5; CDR3aa: CASSVDGREETQYF; CDR3nt: TGTGCCAGCAGCGTAGATGGCAGGGAAGAGACCCAGTACTTC
v_gene: TRBV14; d_gene: -; abundance: -; j_gene: TRBJ2-1; CDR3aa: CASSPLGAHNEQFF; CDR3nt: TGTGCCAGCAGCCCCCTAGGGGCCCACAATGAGCAGTTCTTC
v_gene: TRBV7-9; d_gene: -; abundance: -; j_gene: TRBJ2-1; CDR3aa: CAPGSYNEQFF; CDR3nt: TGTGCTCCAGGTTCCTACAATGAGCAGTTCTTC
v_gene: TRBV5-1; d_gene: -; abundance: many; j_gene: TRBJ2-2; CDR3aa: CASSFPPPAELFF; CDR3nt: TGCGCCAGCAGCTTCCCTCCACCGGCGGAGCTGTTTTTT
v_gene: TRBV9; d_gene: -; abundance: many; j_gene: TRBJ1-2; CDR3aa: CASSVAESYGYTF; CDR3nt: TGTGCCAGCAGCGTAGCAGAGAGCTATGGCTACACCTTC
v_gene: TRBV10-3; d_gene: -; abundance: many; j_gene: TRBJ2-1; CDR3aa: CAISDRTGDSYNEQFF; CDR3nt: TGTGCCATCAGTGATCGAACGGGAGACTCCTACAATGAGCAGTTCTTC
v_gene: TRBV5-1; d_gene: TRBD1; abundance: -; j_gene: TRBJ2-5; CDR3aa: CASSLATGGRETQYF; CDR3nt: TGCGCCAGCAGCTTGGCAACAGGGGGCAGGGAGACCCAGTACTTC
v_gene: TRBV12-3/TRBV12-4; d_gene: -; abundance: few; j_gene: TRBJ1-5; CDR3aa: CASSPTGYSNQPQHF; CDR3nt: TGTGCCAGCAGTCCGACAGGCTATAGCAATCAGCCCCAGCATTTT
v_gene: TRBV19; d_gene: -; abundance: many; j_gene: TRBJ2-7; CDR3aa: CASSVTRSSYEQYF; CDR3nt: TGTGCCAGTAGTGTGACTAGGAGCTCCTACGAGCAGTACTTC
v_gene: TRBV28; d_gene: TRBD1; abundance: many; j_gene: TRBJ2-7; CDR3aa: CASNPDRESDEQYF; CDR3nt: TGTGCCAGCAACCCGGACAGGGAGAGTGACGAGCAGTACTTC
v_gene: TRBV5-1; d_gene: -; abundance: many; j_gene: TRBJ2-1; CDR3aa: CASSPVDGRSIGQFF; CDR3nt: TGCGCCAGCAGCCCAGTGGATGGGCGATCAATCGGGCAGTTCTTC
v_gene: TRBV20-1; d_gene: TRBD2; abundance: many; j_gene: TRBJ2-1; CDR3aa: CSARDWLGTSVEQFF; CDR3nt: TGCAGTGCTAGAGATTGGTTAGGGACTAGCGTTGAGCAGTTCTTC
v_gene: TRBV28; d_gene: -; abundance: few; j_gene: TRBJ2-7; CDR3aa: CASSSPRGVSGEQYF; CDR3nt: TGTGCCAGTTCCTCACCGAGGGGGGTCTCGGGTGAGCAGTACTTC
v_gene: TRBV18; d_gene: -; abundance: -; j_gene: TRBJ1-1; CDR3aa: CASSPPENTEAFF; CDR3nt: TGTGCCAGCTCACCACCTGAGAACACTGAAGCTTTCTTT
v_gene: TRBV5-1; d_gene: -; abundance: many; j_gene: TRBJ1-3; CDR3aa: CASSPIPDGNTIYF; CDR3nt: TGCGCCAGCAGCCCTATACCGGATGGAAACACCATATATTTT
v_gene: TRBV29-1; d_gene: TRBD1; abundance: few; j_gene: TRBJ2-5; CDR3aa: CSVRQGAWETQYF; CDR3nt: TGCAGCGTTAGGCAGGGGGCGTGGGAGACCCAGTACTTC
v_gene: TRBV21-1; d_gene: -; abundance: many; j_gene: TRBJ2-7; CDR3aa: CASRWNEQYF; CDR3nt: TGTGCCAGCAGGTGGAACGAGCAGTACTTC
v_gene: TRBV5-1; d_gene: -; abundance: many; j_gene: TRBJ1-1; CDR3aa: CASSLGGRPTLNTEAFF; CDR3nt: TGCGCCAGCAGCTTGGGTGGCAGACCGACGTTGAACACTGAAGCTTTCTTT
v_gene: TRBV4-2; d_gene: -; abundance: many; j_gene: TRBJ1-4; CDR3aa: CASSQASSTNEKLFF; CDR3nt: TGTGCCAGCAGCCAAGCCTCTTCAACTAATGAAAAACTGTTTTTT